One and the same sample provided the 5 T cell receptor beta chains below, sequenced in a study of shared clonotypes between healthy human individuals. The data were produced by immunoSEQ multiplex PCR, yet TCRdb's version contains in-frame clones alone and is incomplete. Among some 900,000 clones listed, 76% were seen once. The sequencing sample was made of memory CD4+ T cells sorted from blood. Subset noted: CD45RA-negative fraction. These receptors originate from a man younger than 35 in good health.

The CDR3: CASSPRIGDEQFF. The DNA of the CDR3 is TGTGCCAGCAGCCCCAGAATTGGGGATGAGCAGTTCTTC. V gene TRBV5-6 combines with J gene TRBJ2-1; D not certain. The CDR3 sequence is 13 residues long. From germline, CDR1 is SGHDT and CDR2 YYEEEE. V was shortened by 4 bases and J by 8 bases, with 13 bases between the two germline ends.

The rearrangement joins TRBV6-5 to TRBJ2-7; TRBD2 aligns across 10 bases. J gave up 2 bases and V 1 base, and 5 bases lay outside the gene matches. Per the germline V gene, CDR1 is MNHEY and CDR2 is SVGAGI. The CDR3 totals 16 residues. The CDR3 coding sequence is TGTGCCAGCAGTTACTTGACTAGCGGGCCTACCTACGAGCAGTACTTC. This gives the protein CASSYLTSGPTYEQYF.

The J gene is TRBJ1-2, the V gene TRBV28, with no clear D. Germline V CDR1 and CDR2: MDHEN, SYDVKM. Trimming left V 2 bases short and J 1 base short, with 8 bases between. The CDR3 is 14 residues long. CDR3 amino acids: CASSLPGFNYGYTF. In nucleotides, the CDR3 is TGTGCCAGCAGTTTACCAGGTTTTAACTATGGCTACACCTTC.

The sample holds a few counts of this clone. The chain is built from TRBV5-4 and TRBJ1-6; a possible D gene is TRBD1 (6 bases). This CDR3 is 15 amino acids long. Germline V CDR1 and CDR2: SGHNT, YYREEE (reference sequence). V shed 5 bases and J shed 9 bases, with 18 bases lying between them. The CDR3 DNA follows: TGTGCCAGCAGAAGAGGGGGGGCAGACAGTTCACCCCTCCACTTT. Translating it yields CASRRGGADSSPLHF.

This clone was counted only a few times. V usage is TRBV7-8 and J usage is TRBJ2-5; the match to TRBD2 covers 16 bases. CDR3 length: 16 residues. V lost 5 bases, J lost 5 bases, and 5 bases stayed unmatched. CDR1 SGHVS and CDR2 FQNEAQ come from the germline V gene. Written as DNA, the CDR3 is TGTGCCAGCAGCCCAGGGACTAGCGGGGGGGCTGAGACCCAGTACTTC. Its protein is CASSPGTSGGAETQYF.